The following is a T cell receptor (beta chain) sequence with its context. In this CDR3 the conserved last residue, phenylalanine or tryptophan, is missing, so a read error is likely. It is unclear where the CDR3 begins or ends on the DNA, so no DNA is shown, and the CDR3 is as TCRdb lists it. Cohorts were based on clinical histories the participants reported. This record comes from a study of blood T cell repertoires in COVID-19. The CDR3 extends over 14 residues, inclusive of both ends. Per the germline V gene, CDR1 is SGHRS and CDR2 is YFSETQ. Profiled with immunoSEQ multiplex PCR; TCRdb holds only in-frame clones, not every one. The profile shows about 430,000 clones, 88% of them singletons.

The sequenced material came from PBMCs or T cells enriched from blood (not recorded which). The TCR was taken from a woman in her 30s with acute COVID-19. V is TRBV5-1 and J is TRBJ1-1; the table names TRBD1, a call not compared with the DNA. The CDR3 here is CASSLAPASLFWAL.